The 29 T cell receptor beta chains reported below all come from one sample, sequenced in a study of OX40 agonist ivuxolimab in advanced cancers. This table comes from immunoSEQ multiplex PCR, and its TCRdb copy is limited to in-frame clones, with some not included. This sample has around 40,000 clones, with approximately 90% found just once. The specimen comprised CD4+ or CD8+ T cells sorted from blood, sampled in a trial of the OX40 agonist ivuxolimab. These receptors were taken from an adult with an advanced solid tumor such as melanoma, head and neck, liver or kidney cancer.

This chain connects TRBV6-4 to TRBJ1-1; D is uncertain. This CDR3 has 13 residues. Germline assignment: CDR1 MRHNA and CDR2 SNTAGT. The germline V and J ends were trimmed by 3 bases and 0 bases, with 5 bases remaining between them. The CDR3 region is CASSEGMNTEAFF. In nucleotides, the CDR3 is TGTGCCAGCAGTGAAGGGATGAACACTGAAGCTTTCTTT.

V is TRBV6-6 and J is TRBJ2-7, with D perhaps assigned TRBD1 or TRBD2 (7 bases each). This CDR3 contains 15 residues. Germline V lookup: CDR1 MNHNY, CDR2 SVGAGI (reference sequence). V lost 5 bases and J 1 base, leaving 15 bases between the germline ends. CDR3: CASSGRGTASYEQYF. As DNA, the CDR3 is TGTGCCAGCAGTGGGAGGGGGACAGCTTCCTACGAGCAGTACTTC.

In this sample, this clone turned up once. The chain employs TRBV27 and TRBJ2-1; 11 bases align to TRBD2. The CDR3 loop spans 18 amino acids. Germline V gene lookup returns CDR1 MNHEY and CDR2 SMNVEV (reference sequence). V was clipped by 5 bases and J by 8 bases; unmatched bases: 17. CDR3 protein: CASSPLPRLAGNIDEQFF. In DNA form, the CDR3 reads TGTGCCAGCAGTCCACTCCCCCGACTAGCGGGAAATATCGATGAGCAGTTCTTC.

This chain uses TRBV5-6 with TRBJ2-5; the D call may be TRBD1 or TRBD2 (5 bases each). This CDR3 has 16 residues. CDR1 is SGHDT and CDR2 is YYEEEE in the germline V gene. Trimming left V 4 bases short and J 5 bases short, with 21 bases between. This CDR3 is CASSHAGTHPRETQYF. CDR3 in DNA: TGTGCCAGCAGCCACGCCGGGACCCACCCACGGGAGACCCAGTACTTC.

The rearrangement links TRBV7-9 to TRBJ1-1, with D unclear. The CDR3 consists of 17 residues. The germline CDR1 and CDR2 sequences are SEHNR and FQNEAQ (reference sequence). Between the trimmed V and J ends, which lost 4 bases and 0 bases, there was a span of 18 bases. CDR3 in DNA: TGTGCCAGCAGCTCCGTGGGAGAAACTTTAATGAACACTGAAGCTTTCTTT. Its translation is CASSSVGETLMNTEAFF. Full variable domain (outside the CDR3, taken from reference TRBV7-9 and TRBJ1-1): DTGVSQNPRHKITKRGQNVTFRCDPISEHNRLYWYRQTLGQGPEFLTYFQNEAQLEKSRLLSDRFSAERPKGSFSTLEIQRTEQGDSAMYLCASSSVGETLMNTEAFFGQGTRLTVV.

This CDR3 reads CASSPVRNSGNTIYF. The CDR3 nucleotides read TGCGCCAGCAGCCCTGTTCGCAACTCTGGAAACACCATATATTTT. The chain uses TRBV4-1 and TRBJ1-3; D call uncertain. The germline V gene encodes CDR1 MGHRA and CDR2 YSYEKL. CDR3 length equals 15 residues. The germline V and J ends were trimmed by 4 bases and 0 bases, with 10 bases remaining between them.

The chain has TRBV27 and TRBJ2-7; 10 nucleotides agree with TRBD2. The V gene's germline CDR1 is MNHEY and CDR2 SMNVEV (reference sequence). Trimming removed 0 bases from V and 4 bases from J; junction bases left unmatched: 9. The CDR3 extends over 17 amino acids. CDR3 loop: CASSLSPPASGGYEQYF. The CDR3 DNA is TGTGCCAGCAGTTTATCACCCCCCGCTAGCGGGGGATACGAGCAGTACTTC.

The chain combines TRBV27 with TRBJ2-1, with a weak D call TRBD2 (5 bases). The germline CDR1 and CDR2 sequences are MNHEY and SMNVEV (reference sequence). V gave up 9 bases and J gave up 1 base, with 16 bases separating them. The CDR3 length is 15 residues. The CDR3 nucleotides are TGTGCCAGTGGGCCCCTAGCAGCGTCCTACAATGAGCAGTTCTTC. Protein: CASGPLAASYNEQFF.

This clone was seen a few times. CDR3 nucleotide sequence: TGTGCCAGCAGCCCAGTAGGGAAAAGCACAGATACGCAGTATTTT. It encodes CASSPVGKSTDTQYF. The V and J genes are TRBV7-2 and TRBJ2-3, with D unresolved. The CDR3 contains 15 residues. The V and J ends lost 5 bases and 0 bases respectively, with 12 bases between them. Germline CDR1 and CDR2: SGHTA and FQGNSA.

V and J are TRBV9 and TRBJ1-2, with 8 bases aligning to TRBD1. V lost 0 bases and J lost 4; bases outside the gene matches: 11. Germline loops: CDR1 SGDLS, CDR2 YYNGEE. This CDR3 has 17 residues. The CDR3 loop is CASSVESADRGAYGYTF. CDR3 bases: TGTGCCAGCAGCGTAGAGTCGGCCGACAGGGGCGCCTATGGCTACACCTTC.

This clone was detected once. The J gene is TRBJ2-2, the V gene TRBV13, with D hard to call. CDR1 PRHDT and CDR2 FYEKMQ come from the germline V gene (reference sequence). The CDR3 covers 12 residues. V was pared by 5 bases and J by 5 bases, with 6 bases between. The CDR3 DNA sequence: TGTGCCAGCAGCGTACGAACCGGGGAGCTGTTTTTT. Amino acids: CASSVRTGELFF. The full variable domain, in which reference TRBV13 and TRBJ2-2 provide the parts outside the CDR3, is AAGVIQSPRHLIKEKRETATLKCYPIPRHDTVYWYQQGPGQDPQFLISFYEKMQSDKGSIPDRFSAQQFSDYHSELNMSSLELGDSALYFCASSVRTGELFFGEGSRLTVL.

The genes are TRBV5-5 and TRBJ1-1; D may be TRBD1 (6 bases). V was shortened by 4 bases and J by 3 bases, with 16 bases between the two germline ends. Germline V lookup: CDR1 SGHKS, CDR2 YYEKEE (reference sequence). This CDR3 spans 15 amino acids. This chain's CDR3 is CASSTTQGIYTEAFF. The CDR3 nucleotides are TGTGCCAGCAGCACGACGCAGGGGATATACACTGAAGCTTTCTTT.

V gene TRBV19 combines with J gene TRBJ1-2; 8 bases match TRBD1. J lost 4 bases, V lost 3 bases, and 1 base had no gene match. The CDR3 spans 13 residues. Germline CDR1 LNHDA, CDR2 SQIVND (reference sequence). CDR3: CASSIGQGYGYTF. As DNA, the CDR3 is TGTGCCAGTAGTATCGGACAGGGCTATGGCTACACCTTC.

The CDR3 loop reads CSVRDRAPNYGYTF. CDR3 DNA: TGCAGCGTTAGGGACAGGGCTCCTAACTATGGCTACACCTTC. The rearrangement links TRBV29-1 to TRBJ1-2; 9 bases are a match to TRBD1. CDR3 length: 14 residues. Germline V gene data show CDR1 as SQVTM and CDR2 as ANQGSEA. The trim removed 5 bases at V and 0 bases at J, leaving 4 bases unmatched.

The rearrangement uses TRBV19 and TRBJ2-2, with TRBD1 identical over 8 bases. Germline V gives CDR1 LNHDA, CDR2 SQIVND (reference sequence). The length of the CDR3 is 14 residues. The V gene end was trimmed by 3 bases and the J gene end by 5 bases; junction bases not matched to a gene: 2. CDR3 loop: CASSMDRVTGELFF. CDR3 coding DNA: TGTGCCAGTAGTATGGACAGGGTTACCGGGGAGCTGTTTTTT.

The V gene is TRBV5-1, the J gene TRBJ1-1; TRBD1 is a possible D gene (5 bases). CDR1 is SGHRS, CDR2 YFSETQ, per germline. V was cut by 0 bases and J by 2 bases, with 11 bases left in between. This CDR3 has 15 amino acids. The CDR3 region is CASSLVDRRNTEAFF. The CDR3 DNA follows: TGCGCCAGCAGCTTGGTCGACAGACGAAACACTGAAGCTTTCTTT.

The chain links TRBV7-9 to TRBJ2-5; possible D gene TRBD1, 6 bases. V was trimmed by 8 bases and J by 1 base, leaving 11 bases between them. Germline V CDR1 and CDR2: SEHNR, FQNEAQ (reference sequence). The length of the CDR3 is 13 residues. The CDR3 bases are TGTGCCAGCCGAACAGGGCCCCAAGAGACCCAGTACTTC. This translates into CASRTGPQETQYF. Complete variable domain (other parts from reference TRBV7-9 and TRBJ2-5): DTGVSQNPRHKITKRGQNVTFRCDPISEHNRLYWYRQTLGQGPEFLTYFQNEAQLEKSRLLSDRFSAERPKGSFSTLEIQRTEQGDSAMYLCASRTGPQETQYFGPGTRLLVL.

The chain has TRBV4-1 and TRBJ1-2; D is uncertain. The CDR3 consists of 15 residues. Germline lookup yields CDR1 MGHRA and CDR2 YSYEKL. V was clipped by 4 bases and J by 3 bases, with 15 bases between them. The CDR3 DNA reads as TGCGCCAGCAGCCTCATAGGAGTCGGCGACTATGGCTACACCTTC. Translation: CASSLIGVGDYGYTF.

The J gene is TRBJ2-3, the V gene TRBV6-4, with D possibly matching TRBD2 (7 bases). Germline values: CDR1 MRHNA, CDR2 SNTAGT. There are 14 residues in the CDR3. V gave up 2 bases and J gave up 2 bases, with 8 bases separating them. This CDR3 reads CASSDGGATDTQYF. The DNA of the CDR3 is TGTGCCAGCAGTGACGGGGGGGCCACAGATACGCAGTATTTT.

This chain connects TRBV5-1 to TRBJ2-1; no clear D. This CDR3 is built from 12 residues. Germline-derived CDR1 and CDR2 are SGHRS and YFSETQ. The V end lost 4 bases, the J end lost 6 bases, and 8 bases lay between the germline ends. CDR3 sequence: CASSPAGNEQFF. In nucleotides, the CDR3 is TGCGCCAGCAGCCCGGCCGGCAATGAGCAGTTCTTC.

The chain employs TRBV9 and TRBJ2-1, with D possibly being TRBD1 (7 bases). The CDR3 is made up of 15 amino acids. CDR1 is SGDLS and CDR2 is YYNGEE in the germline V gene. The V gene lost 4 bases and the J gene lost 6 bases, with 17 bases spanning the gap. Written as DNA, the CDR3 is TGTGCCAGCAGCCCAGGGGGGACCTCTTTCAATGAGCAGTTCTTC. The encoded protein is CASSPGGTSFNEQFF.

The J gene is TRBJ2-7, the V gene TRBV30; D is perhaps TRBD1 (5 bases). The CDR3 totals 11 residues. Germline V CDR1 and CDR2: GTSNPN, SVGIG (reference sequence). The V end lost 5 bases, the J end lost 6 bases, and 11 bases lay between the germline ends. CDR3 in amino acids: CAWAQGGEQYF. Written as DNA, the CDR3 is TGTGCCTGGGCCCAGGGTGGCGAGCAGTACTTC.

V and J are TRBV2 and TRBJ2-5; 8 bases align to TRBD2. Looked up from germline, CDR1 is SNHLY and CDR2 is FYNNEI. Trimming at V came to 1 base and at J to 3 bases, leaving 10 bases not matched to a gene. This CDR3 is built from 17 residues. CDR3 in amino acids: CASSEVLTGGPEETQYF. In DNA form, the CDR3 reads TGTGCCAGCAGTGAAGTTTTGACGGGGGGGCCCGAAGAGACCCAGTACTTC.

This clone was found once. The chain recombines TRBV13 with TRBJ2-3; perhaps D is TRBD1 or TRBD2 (6 bases each). Trimming shortened V by 5 bases and J by 5 bases, and 17 bases separated the two germline ends. Germline V gene lookup returns CDR1 PRHDT and CDR2 FYEKMQ (reference sequence). The CDR3 totals 15 residues. In nucleotides, the CDR3 is TGTGCCAGCAGCCCCGGACTTGGGGGGCGAGATACGCAGTATTTT. It specifies CASSPGLGGRDTQYF.

The chain links TRBV13 to TRBJ2-1, with D perhaps given as TRBD1 or TRBD2 (5 bases each). The CDR3 loop spans 15 amino acids. Germline V lookup: CDR1 PRHDT, CDR2 FYEKMQ (reference sequence). Trimming took off 4 bases at V and 2 bases at J, with 12 bases between the two ends. The CDR3 region is CASSSPGGTYNEQFF. The CDR3 nucleotides read TGTGCCAGCAGCTCCCCTGGGGGAACCTACAATGAGCAGTTCTTC.

The rearrangement uses TRBV10-3 and TRBJ1-1; D is ambiguous. The CDR3 length is 15 residues. V lost 0 bases to trimming and J lost 1 base, with 9 bases between them. Germline-derived CDR1 and CDR2 are ENHRY and SYGVKD. The CDR3 sequence is CAISESGSWNTEAFF. The CDR3 coding sequence is TGTGCCATCAGTGAGTCTGGCAGTTGGAACACTGAAGCTTTCTTT.

The sample holds one count of this clone. The chain links TRBV25-1 to TRBJ2-1; D gene unclear. V was shortened by 7 bases and J by 0 bases, with 7 bases between the two germline ends. Looked up from germline, CDR1 is MGHDK and CDR2 is SYGVNS. This CDR3 comprises 13 residues. The CDR3 is CASTGSSYNEQFF. The CDR3 coding sequence is TGTGCCAGCACGGGCAGCTCCTACAATGAGCAGTTCTTC.

This rearrangement joins TRBV4-2 to TRBJ2-2, with D hard to call. The CDR3 has 15 amino acids. Trimming took off 5 bases at V and 0 bases at J, with 10 bases between the two ends. CDR1 is LGHNA, CDR2 YNFKEQ, per germline. This CDR3 is CASSVRNANTGELFF. CDR3 bases: TGTGCCAGCAGCGTGCGGAACGCGAACACCGGGGAGCTGTTTTTT.

This rearrangement joins TRBV4-2 to TRBJ1-2, with D possibly matching TRBD1 (5 bases). Germline-derived CDR1 and CDR2 are LGHNA and YNFKEQ. The CDR3 extends over 15 amino acids. V lost 5 bases to trimming and J lost 5 bases, with 18 bases between them. As DNA, the CDR3 is TGTGCCAGCAGCTTACTGGGGCCGAACGATTATGGCTACACCTTC. Translating gives CASSLLGPNDYGYTF.